The entry below gives a single TCR beta chain sequence along with its context. The assay was immunoSEQ multiplex PCR, and TCRdb's table has in-frame clones only and misses some. There are approximately 300,000 clones in the sample; 70% to 90% occur only once, and 0.7% to 1% lies in the top ten. The CDR3 consists of 15 residues. The data were taken from a study of blood T cell repertoires in COVID-19. The source is a human donor with COVID-19, enrolled during active disease. The donor label of this sample is uncertain. The chain joins TRBV21-1 to TRBJ2-7; TRBD2 was called by the table and not checked on the DNA. TRBV21-1 represents a pseudogene. Sequenced material: peripheral blood. DNA of the CDR3: TGTGCCAGCACCCCTCGACGTTTACTAGTTTACGAGCAGTACTTC. It is translated as CASTPRRLLVYEQYF.